This is a list of T cell receptor beta chains from one sample in a study of cytomegalovirus exposure and HLA in healthy donors. The method was immunoSEQ multiplex PCR; TCRdb's version includes in-frame clones alone and lacks a portion of them. The sample lists 150,000 to 200,000 clones, around four fifths occurring once. Sequencing was performed on PBMCs. These TCRs come from a male donor in good health and CMV-seropositive. Each CDR3 is given with its conserved first and last residue. The order of the fields is V gene, clone size, D gene, CDR3 length, J gene, CDR3 protein, CDR3 DNA. D genes are given only for firm matches. Only part of the rows carry a size: once, few, many, or a class if the clone is expanded.

TRBV29-1	-	-	15	TRBJ1-2	CSVESAQLTNYGYTF	TGCAGCGTTGAATCCGCACAGCTAACTAACTATGGCTACACCTTC
TRBV11-3	-	TRBD1	15	TRBJ2-3	CASSHRQGHTDTQYF	TGTGCCAGCAGCCATCGACAGGGCCACACAGATACGCAGTATTTT
TRBV7-9	few	TRBD2	15	TRBJ2-1	CASSSKLAGDNEQFF	TGTGCCAGCAGCTCCAAACTAGCGGGGGACAATGAGCAGTTCTTC
TRBV27	-	TRBD1	14	TRBJ1-2	CASSLGGQYYGYTF	TGTGCCAGCAGTTTAGGGGGACAGTACTATGGCTACACCTTC
TRBV18	-	-	13	TRBJ1-1	CASSPRMNTEAFF	TGTGCCAGCTCACCGCGGATGAACACTGAAGCTTTCTTT
TRBV15	-	-	13	TRBJ2-1	CATSRGIQGEQFF	TGTGCCACCAGCAGAGGGATACAGGGAGAGCAGTTCTTC
TRBV9	-	TRBD2	14	TRBJ2-1	CASSLSGAHNEQFF	TGTGCCAGCAGCCTTAGCGGGGCCCACAATGAGCAGTTCTTC
TRBV18	-	-	18	TRBJ1-1	CASSQKQGRVVMNTEAFF	TGTGCCAGCTCACAAAAACAGGGAAGGGTCGTTATGAACACTGAAGCTTTCTTT
TRBV6-1	once	TRBD1	14	TRBJ1-4	CASLAGQTDEKLFF	TGTGCCAGCCTGGCGGGACAGACGGATGAAAAACTGTTTTTT
TRBV6-1	few	-	13	TRBJ1-2	CASTGGFSYGYTF	TGTGCCAGCACGGGAGGGTTCAGCTATGGCTACACCTTC
TRBV7-7	-	TRBD2	16	TRBJ2-3	CASSLEAGQGTDTQYF	TGTGCTAGCAGCTTAGAAGCGGGGCAGGGCACAGATACGCAGTATTTT
TRBV21-1	-	-	14	TRBJ2-7	CASFLFSFLYEQYF	TGTGCCAGTTTCTTATTCAGTTTTTTATATGAGCAGTACTTC
TRBV2	few	-	13	TRBJ2-7	CASRKQVWYEQYF	TGTGCCAGCAGGAAACAGGTCTGGTACGAGCAGTACTTC
TRBV19	-	TRBD2	13	TRBJ2-5	CASSGEVGETQYF	TGTGCCAGCAGCGGGGAGGTAGGGGAGACCCAGTACTTC
TRBV7-9	-	-	14	TRBJ2-1	CASSLAGVNNEQFF	TGTGCCAGCAGCTTAGCAGGGGTAAACAATGAGCAGTTCTTC
TRBV7-2	-	-	16	TRBJ1-1	CASSLFPGALNTEAFF	TGTGCCAGCAGCTTATTCCCAGGGGCGCTGAACACTGAAGCTTTCTTT
TRBV5-1	once	-	15	TRBJ2-2	CASSLDRINTGELFF	TGCGCCAGCAGCTTGGACAGAATAAACACCGGGGAGCTGTTTTTT
TRBV5-8	-	-	17	TRBJ2-1	CASSWGTAREAYNEQFF	TGTGCCAGCAGCTGGGGCACGGCCAGGGAGGCATACAATGAGCAGTTCTTC
TRBV5-4	few	-	15	TRBJ1-3	CASSFTGSSGNTIYF	TGTGCCAGCAGCTTTACAGGGAGTTCTGGAAACACCATATATTTT
TRBV19	-	-	12	TRBJ1-2	CATTEGLYGYTF	TGTGCCACCACGGAGGGTCTCTATGGCTACACCTTC
TRBV5-6	-	TRBD2	16	TRBJ2-1	CASSQLGLAGENEQFF	TGTGCCAGCAGCCAGTTAGGACTAGCGGGTGAGAATGAGCAGTTCTTC
TRBV7-9	-	TRBD1	18	TRBJ1-1	CSSSSFNRQGGMNTEAFF	TGTTCCAGCAGCTCGTTCAACCGACAGGGGGGGATGAACACTGAAGCTTTCTTT
TRBV5-1	few	TRBD1	15	TRBJ1-1	CASSPEGARDTEAFF	TGCGCCAGCAGCCCGGAGGGGGCGCGGGACACTGAAGCTTTCTTT
TRBV6-5	-	-	13	TRBJ1-2	CASSYDTNYGYTF	TGTGCCAGCAGTTACGACACTAACTATGGCTACACCTTC
TRBV7-2	-	-	15	TRBJ2-7	CASSLGGIRAYEQYF	TGTGCCAGCAGCTTAGGAGGGATTAGAGCCTACGAGCAGTACTTC
TRBV2	-	-	12	TRBJ1-6	CASSPGQTTLHF	TGTGCCAGCAGTCCGGGACAAACGACTCTCCACTTT
TRBV7-3	-	TRBD1	18	TRBJ1-4	CASSLRGRGRSIKKKLFF	TGTGCCAGCAGCTTAAGAGGTAGGGGGCGATCAATTAAGAAAAAACTGTTTTTT
TRBV4-3	-	TRBD2	17	TRBJ2-7	CASSQELAGAPRGEQYF	TGCGCCAGCAGCCAGGAACTAGCGGGGGCCCCTAGGGGCGAGCAGTACTTC
TRBV6-5	-	TRBD1	12	TRBJ1-2	CASSGQGRGYTF	TGTGCCAGCAGTGGACAGGGGAGGGGCTACACCTTC
TRBV10-1	-	-	14	TRBJ2-2	CASSDGLNTGELFF	TGCGCCAGCAGTGACGGACTAAACACCGGGGAGCTGTTTTTT
TRBV6-6	-	-	13	TRBJ2-5	CASSQVGAQTQYF	TGTGCCAGCAGTCAGGTGGGGGCACAGACCCAGTACTTC
TRBV6-1	-	TRBD1	14	TRBJ2-7	CASSGTGVIDEQYF	TGTGCCAGCAGTGGAACAGGGGTCATCGACGAGCAGTACTTC
TRBV19	-	-	13	TRBJ1-1	CASNSRVRTEAFF	TGTGCCAGTAATTCCAGGGTTAGGACTGAAGCTTTCTTT
TRBV30	-	-	11	TRBJ1-1	CGGGHLRGAFF	TGTGGGGGGGGGCATTTACGAGGAGCTTTCTTT
TRBV7-9	-	-	14	TRBJ1-2	CASSLGGLERGYTF	TGTGCCAGCAGCTTAGGCGGTCTGGAACGTGGCTACACCTTC
TRBV5-6	-	-	18	TRBJ2-7	CASSLGSVLFGGGYEQYF	TGTGCCAGCAGCTTGGGATCAGTCTTATTTGGCGGAGGCTACGAGCAGTACTTC
TRBV5-6	once	TRBD1	13	TRBJ1-2	CASSSGTGVGYTF	TGTGCCAGCAGCTCTGGGACAGGGGTTGGCTACACCTTC
TRBV9	-	TRBD1	15	TRBJ1-2	CASSQTGEIDYGYTF	TGTGCCAGCAGCCAGACAGGGGAAATTGACTATGGCTACACCTTC
TRBV9	-	TRBD1	15	TRBJ2-7	CASSPGGAVWGEQYF	TGTGCCAGCAGCCCAGGGGGAGCGGTGTGGGGCGAGCAGTACTTC
TRBV11-2	-	TRBD1	15	TRBJ2-7	CASSLNRGLDYEQYF	TGTGCCAGCAGCTTAAACAGGGGCCTCGACTACGAGCAGTACTTC
TRBV4-2	-	TRBD1	17	TRBJ1-2	CASSQDLGTGDLYGYTF	TGTGCCAGCAGCCAAGATTTAGGGACAGGGGACCTCTATGGCTACACCTTC
TRBV4-2	-	-	13	TRBJ2-7	CASSESPDSKQYF	TGTGCCAGCAGCGAAAGCCCGGACTCAAAGCAGTACTTC
TRBV5-1	-	-	17	TRBJ2-2	CASSPRVVKGATGELFF	TGCGCCAGCAGCCCACGGGTGGTAAAGGGAGCCACCGGGGAGCTGTTTTTT
TRBV6-5	-	TRBD1	14	TRBJ2-7	CASSPGTGANEQYF	TGTGCCAGCAGCCCCGGGACAGGGGCCAACGAGCAGTACTTC
TRBV18	-	TRBD2	17	TRBJ2-1	CASSPGTSGGTYNEQFF	TGTGCCAGCTCACCCGGGACTAGCGGGGGGACTTACAATGAGCAGTTCTTC
TRBV18	-	TRBD1	17	TRBJ1-1	CASSPRTGPLVNTEAFF	TGTGCCAGCTCACCCCGGACAGGCCCCTTAGTGAACACTGAAGCTTTCTTT
TRBV27	-	-	14	TRBJ2-7	CASSPIQGSSEQYF	TGTGCCAGCAGTCCTATCCAGGGTTCGAGCGAGCAGTACTTC
TRBV6-6	few	-	10	TRBJ1-1	CASRSGNAFF	TGTGCCAGCAGATCGGGGAACGCTTTCTTT
TRBV2	few	-	13	TRBJ1-2	CASRDSLLYGYTF	TGTGCCAGCAGGGACAGTCTCCTCTATGGCTACACCTTC
TRBV15	-	-	13	TRBJ1-1	CATSLDYLEEAFF	TGTGCCACCAGTCTCGATTATCTCGAGGAAGCTTTCTTT